This TCR beta chain was observed in a study of cytomegalovirus exposure and HLA in healthy donors (dated by TCRdb to about 2017). Background for the entire study: An earlier analysis of approximately 640 of the donors reported 250 to 350 Gb of sequence data and approximately 110 million unique TCR beta sequences from approximately 180 million T cells. Among the approximately 400 genotyped donors, approximately 82% belonged to the genetic ancestry cluster associated with self-reported Caucasian donors. In a later analysis, previously published TCR beta repertoires from 666 donors were re-analyzed and high-resolution HLA genotyping was added so that TCR occurrence patterns could be studied. High-throughput TCR immunosequencing, statistical association of individual TCRs with disease status, and machine learning were combined to predict cytomegalovirus infection status. The number of typed donors differed by locus: about 620-640 for A, B, C, DRB1 and DQB1; 500 to 550 for DQA1; roughly 600 for DPA1; and roughly 470 for DPB1. In a later genetic analysis, genome-wide SNP genotypes for about three fifths of the 666 donors were used, and that subset was treated as a discovery cohort. The aim of the study was to test whether cataloging public T cell receptors could identify signatures of past pathogen exposure. To decide whether each TCR beta V gene segment behaved as functional or pseudogenic, an earlier analysis of 587 of the donors relied on high-throughput TCR beta sequencing. Every discovery cohort repertoire had been produced on one sequencing platform. Roughly 310 gigabases of sequencing data and 78 million or so unique TCR sequences were included in an early release covering about 700 HLA-typed donors. Because of strong linkage in the cohort, 4 to 6 DR-DQ haplotypes were treated as single units for association and clustering. The study used immunosequencing to profile the T cell repertoires of several hundred subjects and linked those repertoires to cytomegalovirus serostatus. A separate validation cohort of more than 100 different subjects was used in addition to the approximately 700-subject first cohort. Rather than drawing on any new phenotypic data, the later analysis identified candidate immune exposures from TCR beta sequences and the way those sequences occurred across donors. Among some 400 genotyped donors of the cohort, an average of roughly 230,000 unique TCR beta nucleotide sequences was sequenced per donor, of which about 18% were non-productive. Class I and class II HLA loci were covered by the typing at four-digit resolution. Donor age, sex, ethnicity and CMV serostatus were collected together with the repertoire data.

Details on this clone: Its antigen specificity is not known. One base away there is no much larger clone; base qualities are not given.

In total, 630 or so healthy bone marrow donors made up the cohort. At the time of sampling, all cohort members were nominally healthy, though unrecorded immune exposures were likely present. The donor was CMV seronegative and was included in the group of 352 seronegative cohort members. A peripheral blood sample was provided by each donor, and peripheral blood mononuclear cells were used for TCR beta sequencing. The Qiagen DNeasy Blood Extraction Kit was used to extract genomic DNA from the blood cell samples. For this chain, trimming is 6 bases at the V end and 3 bases at the J end, and the number of junction bases without a gene match is 2. Inclusive of the bounding cysteine and phenylalanine, the CDR3 is 13 residues long. Here the CDR3 DNA is all that survives: 39 bases in frame from base 1. In the germline V gene, CDR1 corresponds to SGHNT and CDR2 to YENEEA. The paper as a whole reports these results and caveats: V-gene and J-gene trimming of TCR beta chains was associated with a missense DCLRE1C variant in a later genetic analysis, and the association was replicated in an independent cohort. A later analysis reported that several top co-occurrence clusters appeared linked to parvovirus B19, influenza, CMV and Epstein-Barr virus. Sequencing depth was assumed to be roughly uniform across donors in the presence/absence analyses, though that assumption may not hold. A later analysis associated approximately 17,000 TCR beta sequences with specific HLA alleles at a false discovery rate of 0.05. Compared with equally common non-associated chains, HLA-associated TCR beta chains in a later analysis were more clonally expanded and had lower generation probabilities. The classifier was reported to diagnose cytomegalovirus status with high specificity and sensitivity in both the original cohort and the validation cohort. While some public TCRs were present in many individuals, most TCR sequences turned up only very rarely across donors. It was suggested by the authors that the approach could potentially be generalized to other disease states and immunological phenotypes. Because counts were too low, fewer than 20 rarely observed V segments, including chromosome 9 orphons, were excluded from the earlier analysis of some 590 of the donors. Compared with the approximately 670-donor mean, donors in an Asian-associated ancestry cluster had fewer N-insertions in productive TCRs, according to a later genetic analysis. A few of the identified cytomegalovirus-associated TCR beta chains were confirmed in vitro to be specific for cytomegalovirus antigens. In an earlier analysis of fewer than 700 of the donors, most TCR beta V segments appeared in productive rearrangements about 87% or about 30% of the time, broadly matching IMGT annotations. The sequencing pipeline was judged likely to have produced a cluster of highly shared sequence variants as a technical artifact. Only TCR beta chains were sequenced in this cohort, and the absence of alpha or paired-chain data limited detectable features. A total of roughly 160 TCR beta chains were listed by the study as associated with cytomegalovirus. Correlated functional status among segregating V segments might reflect linkage disequilibrium, but an unknown experimental factor could not be ruled out. HLA typing was unavailable for some donors at each locus, so association tests used only the typed subset. Some IMGT-functional V segments, including TRBV6-2 and TRBV6-3, could not be told apart with the 87-base-pair reads, so those segments were excluded. When HLA alleles, especially DR and DQ, strongly co-occurred, TCR associations were difficult to assign to individual alleles. The only immune exposure information available for the cohort was CMV serostatus. In a later analysis, the rate of TCR association differed among HLA loci, with DRB1 alleles having the most associated TCRs and HLA-C alleles having the fewest. In a later analysis, most CMV-associated TCR beta chains were found to appear HLA-restricted, with HLA associations seemingly driven largely by CMV exposure. A further reported finding was that TCR beta sequences accurately predicted the HLA-A and HLA-B alleles for most subjects in the first cohort.

Library creation used the immunoSEQ multiplex PCR assay. For the multiplex PCR, a mixture combining 60 forward primers for TCR Vbeta segments and 13 reverse primers for TCR Jbeta segments was used. The CDR3 region of rearranged TCR beta genes was amplified from genomic DNA by a multiplex PCR assay. The Illumina HiSeq System was used to sequence the amplified TCR beta libraries as 87-base-pair reads. From the authors' description of their analysis: A later analysis counted about 82 million unique TCR beta chains across the 666 repertoires, and some 11 million of these chains were shared by at least two donors. A nearest-neighbor algorithm error-corrected the raw reads and collapsed the reads into unique sequences, merging closely related sequences to remove PCR and sequencing errors. V, D and J gene segments were assigned by aligning CDR3 sequences to IMGT reference sequences. Each retained sequence needed at least a six-nucleotide match to both a V gene segment and a J gene segment. A rearrangement counted as productive if the CDR3 had no stop codons and remained in frame with V and J, and every other rearrangement counted as non-productive. CDR3 was defined by IMGT convention, running from the second conserved V-encoded cysteine to the conserved J-encoded phenylalanine. Sequences without an unambiguous match to a single V gene segment were excluded from the earlier analysis of 450 to 650 of the donors. In an earlier analysis of 587 of the donors, V segments were called functional above 56.7% productive rearrangements and were called segregating when the between-donor standard deviation exceeded 5%. To diagnose cytomegalovirus status from the catalog of TCR beta chain sequences, a statistical classification framework was built. In a later analysis, V and J genes were assigned by comparing TCR nucleotide sequences against IMGT/GENE-DB human TR gene sequences. A later analysis assigned CDR3 sequences and most-parsimonious VDJ recombination scenarios with the TCRdist pipeline. In a later analysis, every TCR beta chain was defined by the combination of its CDR3 amino acid sequence and its V-gene family, and reads without a unique V-gene family were dropped. To address suspected cross-contamination and a sequencing artifact, a later analysis removed a few hundred highly shared, low-generation-probability nucleotide sequences. A later analysis calculated a clonal expansion index for each public chain from normalized within-repertoire ranks of inferred template counts. Generation probabilities in a later analysis came from a VDJ recombination model fitted to out-of-frame rearrangements, and those results were checked against IGoR. In a later analysis, TCR-TCR, TCR-HLA and TCR-CMV co-occurrence was scored with hypergeometric tests, and a repertoire-size bias correction was applied to TCR pairs. A later analysis estimated false discovery rates by permuting HLA or CMV assignments 20 times. In a later analysis, co-occurring TCRs were grouped using DBSCAN, and TCRdist sequence similarity was added for clustering within HLA-allele-positive subsets. Repertoires with fewer than 30,000 or more than 120,000 public chains were left out of co-occurrence clustering, as were roughly five repertoires with anomalous nucleotide sharing. What TCRdb holds here is the immuneACCESS table cut down to in-frame rearrangements. Part of the clones is not present; checked against another copy, under half of the missing clones reflect an unresolved V gene, and the others are unexplained. That table furnishes V, J and clone size, whereas the DNA furnished D and trimming. In all, the sample holds fewer than 200,000 clones, and about four fifths of those were seen once. The ten largest account for around 0.8% of the sample.

Source material: PBMCs. The rearrangement combines TRBV11-3 with TRBJ2-5; 9 bases in the junction line up with TRBD1. This TCR derives from a young woman in good health and CMV-seronegative. In nucleotide form, the sequence is TGTGCCAGCAGAGGACAGGGGAAAGAGACCCAGTACTTC. Its translation reads: CASRGQGKETQYF.